Here is one T cell receptor (beta chain) with its context. Its antigen is as yet unknown. Germline CDR1 and CDR2: SGHRS and YFSETQ. This CDR3 contains 19 residues. J lost 4 bases, V lost 0 bases, and 18 bases had no gene match. Use of 60 Vbeta and 13 Jbeta primers characterized the PCR. Using immunoSEQ multiplex PCR, the repertoire was profiled, and TCRdb retains in-frame clones only, with some absent. The table has around 150,000 clones, 70% to 80% seen once; the top ten hold approximately 5%. The sample belongs to a study of cytomegalovirus exposure and HLA in healthy donors. About the study: Earlier, 117 million unique TCR beta sequences were recovered from approximately 200 million T cells by an analysis.

Study findings and constraints: Analysis was performed later, and it showed HLA-associated TCR beta chains to be more clonally expanded than equally common others.

Sequencing used PBMCs. The sequence was obtained from a woman in her forties or fifties in good health and CMV-seronegative. V gene TRBV5-1 combines with J gene TRBJ2-5; 7 bases match TRBD2. The CDR3 region is CASSLAGGPGTPGAETQYF. CDR3 DNA sequence: TGCGCCAGCAGCTTGGCGGGAGGCCCCGGGACCCCCGGGGCAGAGACCCAGTACTTC.